This T cell receptor (beta chain) was captured in a study of blood T cells in healthy people across ages. PCR was performed a second time for about 6 to 11 cycles using a sample-barcoded 5' primer and a J-beta primer mix. One entry per CDR3 protein, called by TCRdb with MiXCR from the 5' RACE reads. The sample consists of about 800,000 distinct CDR3 sequences, roughly 64% of them appearing once. Germline V CDR1 and CDR2: SGDLS, YYNGEE. The CDR3 is 14 residues long. The V end lost 2 bases, the J end lost 4 bases, and 10 bases lay between the germline ends. The sequencing input was blood. The sequence was obtained from a man between 25 and 39 years old in good health. J is TRBJ1-3 and V is TRBV9, with a weak D call TRBD1 (6 bases). For the CDR3, the DNA is TGTGCCAGCAGCGTCTCAGGGGTGGGAAACACCATATATTTT. Encoded protein: CASSVSGVGNTIYF.